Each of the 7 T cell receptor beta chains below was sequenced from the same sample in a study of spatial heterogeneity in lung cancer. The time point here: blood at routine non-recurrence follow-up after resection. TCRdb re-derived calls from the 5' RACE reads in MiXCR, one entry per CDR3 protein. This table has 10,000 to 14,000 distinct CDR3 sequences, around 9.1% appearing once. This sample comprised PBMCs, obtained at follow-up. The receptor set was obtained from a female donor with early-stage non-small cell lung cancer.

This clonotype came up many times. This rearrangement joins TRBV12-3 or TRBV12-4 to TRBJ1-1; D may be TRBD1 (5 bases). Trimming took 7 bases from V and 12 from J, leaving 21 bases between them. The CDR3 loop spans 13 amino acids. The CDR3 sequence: CASIANTGTETFF. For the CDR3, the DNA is TGTGCCAGCATCGCCAACACGGGGACCGAAACTTTCTTT.

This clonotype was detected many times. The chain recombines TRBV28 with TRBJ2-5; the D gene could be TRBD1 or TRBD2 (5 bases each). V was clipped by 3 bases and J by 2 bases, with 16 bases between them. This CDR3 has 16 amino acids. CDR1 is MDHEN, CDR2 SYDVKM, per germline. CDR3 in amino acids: CASSFLGDSVQETQYF. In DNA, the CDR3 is TGTGCCAGCAGTTTTTTGGGGGATAGTGTACAAGAGACCCAGTACTTC. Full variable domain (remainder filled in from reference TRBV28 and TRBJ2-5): DVKVTQSSRYLVKRTGEKVFLECVQDMDHENMFWYRQDPGLGLRLIYFSYDVKMKEKGDIPEGYSVSREKKERFSLILESASTNQTSMYLCASSFLGDSVQETQYFGPGTRLLVL.

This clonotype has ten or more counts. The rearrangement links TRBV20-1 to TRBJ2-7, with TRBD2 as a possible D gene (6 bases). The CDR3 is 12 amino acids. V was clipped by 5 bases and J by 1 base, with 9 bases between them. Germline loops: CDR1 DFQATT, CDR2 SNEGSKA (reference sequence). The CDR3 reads CSAGTPSYEQYF. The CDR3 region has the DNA TGCAGTGCTGGGACTCCTTCCTACGAGCAGTACTTC.

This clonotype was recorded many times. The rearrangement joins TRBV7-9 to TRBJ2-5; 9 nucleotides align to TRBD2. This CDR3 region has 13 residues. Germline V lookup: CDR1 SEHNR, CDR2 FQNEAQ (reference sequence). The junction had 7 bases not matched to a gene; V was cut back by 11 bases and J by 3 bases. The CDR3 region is CAGLTSGKETQYF. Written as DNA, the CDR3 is TGTGCCGGGTTGACTAGCGGAAAAGAGACCCAGTACTTC.

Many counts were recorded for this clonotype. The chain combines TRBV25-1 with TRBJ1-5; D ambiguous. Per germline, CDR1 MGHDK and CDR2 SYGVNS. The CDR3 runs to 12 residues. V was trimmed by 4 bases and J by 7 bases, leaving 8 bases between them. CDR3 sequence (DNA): TGTGCCAGCAGTGTCGGGAGACAGCCCCAGCATTTT. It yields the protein CASSVGRQPQHF.

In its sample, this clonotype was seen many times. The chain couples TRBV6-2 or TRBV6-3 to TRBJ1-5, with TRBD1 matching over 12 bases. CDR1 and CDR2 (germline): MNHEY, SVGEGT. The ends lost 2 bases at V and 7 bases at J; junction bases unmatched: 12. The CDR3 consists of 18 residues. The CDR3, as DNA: TGTGCCAGCAGTTACCGCGCCCCGGGACAGGGGGCCGGGCAGCCCCAGCATTTT. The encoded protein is CASSYRAPGQGAGQPQHF.

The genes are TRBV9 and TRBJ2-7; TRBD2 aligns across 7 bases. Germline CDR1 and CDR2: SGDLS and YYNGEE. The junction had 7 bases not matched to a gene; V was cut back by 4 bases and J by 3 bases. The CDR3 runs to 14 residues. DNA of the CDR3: TGTGCCAGCAGCTCCGGACTAGGCCGCTACGAGCAGTACTTC. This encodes CASSSGLGRYEQYF.